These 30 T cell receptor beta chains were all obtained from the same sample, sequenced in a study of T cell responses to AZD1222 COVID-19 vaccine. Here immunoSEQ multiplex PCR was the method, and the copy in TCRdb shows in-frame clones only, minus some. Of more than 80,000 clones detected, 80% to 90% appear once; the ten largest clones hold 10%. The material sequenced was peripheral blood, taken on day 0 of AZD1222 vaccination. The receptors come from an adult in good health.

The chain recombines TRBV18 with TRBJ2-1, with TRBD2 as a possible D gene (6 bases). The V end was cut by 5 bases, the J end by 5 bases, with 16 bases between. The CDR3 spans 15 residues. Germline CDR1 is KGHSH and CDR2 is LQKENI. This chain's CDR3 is CASSGTSTGDNEQFF. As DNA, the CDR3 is TGTGCCAGCTCAGGGACTTCTACCGGCGACAATGAGCAGTTCTTC.

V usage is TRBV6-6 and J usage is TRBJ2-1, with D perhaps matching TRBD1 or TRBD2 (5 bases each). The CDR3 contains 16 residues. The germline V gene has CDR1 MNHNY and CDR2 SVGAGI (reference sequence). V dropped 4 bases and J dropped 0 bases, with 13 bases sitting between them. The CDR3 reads CASSFGTPSSYNEQFF. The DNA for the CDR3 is TGTGCCAGCAGTTTCGGGACCCCCAGCTCCTACAATGAGCAGTTCTTC.

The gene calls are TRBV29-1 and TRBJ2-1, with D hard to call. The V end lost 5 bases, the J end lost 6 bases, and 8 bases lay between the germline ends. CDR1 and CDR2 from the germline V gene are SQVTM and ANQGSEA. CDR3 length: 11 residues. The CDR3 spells CSVHYLNEQFF. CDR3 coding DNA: TGCAGCGTTCATTATCTCAATGAGCAGTTCTTC.

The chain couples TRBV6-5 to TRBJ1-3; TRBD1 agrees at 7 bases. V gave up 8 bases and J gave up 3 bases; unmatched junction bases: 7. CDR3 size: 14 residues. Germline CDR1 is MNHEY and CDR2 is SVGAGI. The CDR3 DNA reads TGTGCCAGCGGAAACAGGGGTCTTGGAAACACCATATATTTT. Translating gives CASGNRGLGNTIYF.

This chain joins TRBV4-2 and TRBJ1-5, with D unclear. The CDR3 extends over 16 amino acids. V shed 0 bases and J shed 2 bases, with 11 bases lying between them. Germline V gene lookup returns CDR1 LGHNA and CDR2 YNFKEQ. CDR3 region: CASSQERAAGNQPQHF. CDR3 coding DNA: TGTGCCAGCAGCCAAGAACGAGCCGCGGGCAATCAGCCCCAGCATTTT.

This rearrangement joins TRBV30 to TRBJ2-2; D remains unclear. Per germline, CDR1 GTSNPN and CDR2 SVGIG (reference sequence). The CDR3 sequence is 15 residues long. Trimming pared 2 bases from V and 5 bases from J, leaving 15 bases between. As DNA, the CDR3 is TGTGCCTGGAGTCTAGACTTAATTGAGACCGGGGAGCTGTTTTTT. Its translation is CAWSLDLIETGELFF.

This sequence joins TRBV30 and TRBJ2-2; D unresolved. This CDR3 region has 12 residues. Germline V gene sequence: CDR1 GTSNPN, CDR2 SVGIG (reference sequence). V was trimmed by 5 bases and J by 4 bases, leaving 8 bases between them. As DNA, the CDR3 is TGTGCCTGGGGCGCTTTCACCGGGGAGCTGTTTTTT. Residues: CAWGAFTGELFF. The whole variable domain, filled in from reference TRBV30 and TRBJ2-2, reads SQTIHQWPATLVQPVGSPLSLECTVEGTSNPNLYWYRQAAGRGLQLLFYSVGIGQISSEVPQNLSASRPQDRQFILSSKKLLLSDSGFYLCAWGAFTGELFFGEGSRLTVL.

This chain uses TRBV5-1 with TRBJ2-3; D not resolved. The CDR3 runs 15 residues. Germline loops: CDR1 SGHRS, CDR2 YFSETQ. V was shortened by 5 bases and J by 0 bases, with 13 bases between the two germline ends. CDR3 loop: CASSQTRPSTDTQYF. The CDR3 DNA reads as TGCGCCAGCAGTCAGACAAGGCCTAGCACAGATACGCAGTATTTT.

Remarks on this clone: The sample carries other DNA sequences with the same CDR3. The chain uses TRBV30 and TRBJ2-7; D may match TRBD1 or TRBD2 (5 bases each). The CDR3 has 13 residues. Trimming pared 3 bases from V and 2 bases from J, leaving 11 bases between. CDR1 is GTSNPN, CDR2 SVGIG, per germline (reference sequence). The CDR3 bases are TGTGCCTGGAGCCCGGGGCCGACCTACGAGCAGTACTTC. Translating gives CAWSPGPTYEQYF.

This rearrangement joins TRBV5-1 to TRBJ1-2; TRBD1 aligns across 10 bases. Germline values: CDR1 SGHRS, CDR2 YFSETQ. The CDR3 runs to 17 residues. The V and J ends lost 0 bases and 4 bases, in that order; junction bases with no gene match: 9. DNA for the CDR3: TGCGCCAGCAGCTTGGCCGGAGGGACAGGGGACCTCTATGGCTACACCTTC. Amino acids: CASSLAGGTGDLYGYTF.

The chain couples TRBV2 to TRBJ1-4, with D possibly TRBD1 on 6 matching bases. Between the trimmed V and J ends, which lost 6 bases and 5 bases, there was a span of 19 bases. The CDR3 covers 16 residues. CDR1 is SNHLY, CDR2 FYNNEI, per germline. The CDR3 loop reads CASSGGGGRVNEKLFF. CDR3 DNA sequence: TGTGCCAGCAGCGGAGGGGGAGGGCGCGTGAATGAAAAACTGTTTTTT.

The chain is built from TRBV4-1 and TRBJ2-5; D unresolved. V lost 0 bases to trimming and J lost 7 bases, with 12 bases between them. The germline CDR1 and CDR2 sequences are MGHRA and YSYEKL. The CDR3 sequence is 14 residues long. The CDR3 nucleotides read TGCGCCAGCAGCCAAGACAGAGGAGTTGGGACCCAGTACTTC. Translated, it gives CASSQDRGVGTQYF.

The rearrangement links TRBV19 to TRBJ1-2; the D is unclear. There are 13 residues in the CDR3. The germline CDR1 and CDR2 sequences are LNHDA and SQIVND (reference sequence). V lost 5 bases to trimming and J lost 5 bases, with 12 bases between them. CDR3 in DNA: TGTGCCAGTAGTGGGAGACGAGGTTATGGCTACACCTTC. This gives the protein CASSGRRGYGYTF.

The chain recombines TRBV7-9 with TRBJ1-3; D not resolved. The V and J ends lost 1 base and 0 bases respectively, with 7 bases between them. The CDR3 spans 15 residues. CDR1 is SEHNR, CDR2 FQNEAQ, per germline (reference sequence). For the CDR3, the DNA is TGTGCCAGCAGCTTAGGCGTAACCTCTGGAAACACCATATATTTT. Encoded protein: CASSLGVTSGNTIYF.

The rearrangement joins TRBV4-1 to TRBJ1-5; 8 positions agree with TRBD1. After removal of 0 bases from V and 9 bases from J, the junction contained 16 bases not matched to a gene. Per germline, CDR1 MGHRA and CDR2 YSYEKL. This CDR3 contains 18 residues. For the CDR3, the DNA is TGCGCCAGCAGCCAAGACGCGGGGGACAGGCTATCGTTGGCGCCCCAGCATTTT. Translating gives CASSQDAGDRLSLAPQHF.

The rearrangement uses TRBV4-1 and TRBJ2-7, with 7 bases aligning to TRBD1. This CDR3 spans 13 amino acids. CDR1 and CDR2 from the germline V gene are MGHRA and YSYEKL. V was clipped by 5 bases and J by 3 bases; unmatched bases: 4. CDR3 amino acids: CASSSDRNYEQYF. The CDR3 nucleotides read TGCGCCAGCAGCTCGGACAGGAACTACGAGCAGTACTTC.

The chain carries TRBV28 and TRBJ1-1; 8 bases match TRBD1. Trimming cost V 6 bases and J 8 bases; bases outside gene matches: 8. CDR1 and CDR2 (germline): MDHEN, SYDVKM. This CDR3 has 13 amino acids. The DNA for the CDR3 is TGTGCCAGCAGAGACAGGGGCCCCCCGGAAGCTTTCTTT. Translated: CASRDRGPPEAFF.

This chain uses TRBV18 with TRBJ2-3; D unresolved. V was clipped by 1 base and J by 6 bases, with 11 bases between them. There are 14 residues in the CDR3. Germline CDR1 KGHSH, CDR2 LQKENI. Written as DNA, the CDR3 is TGTGCCAGCTCACCACGTCCGGCCGTGGATACGCAGTATTTT. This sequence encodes CASSPRPAVDTQYF. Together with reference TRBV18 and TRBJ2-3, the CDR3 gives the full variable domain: NAGVMQNPRHLVRRRGQEARLRCSPMKGHSHVYWYRQLPEEGLKFMVYLQKENIIDESGMPKERFSAEFPKEGPSILRIQQVVRGDSAAYFCASSPRPAVDTQYFGPGTRLTVL.

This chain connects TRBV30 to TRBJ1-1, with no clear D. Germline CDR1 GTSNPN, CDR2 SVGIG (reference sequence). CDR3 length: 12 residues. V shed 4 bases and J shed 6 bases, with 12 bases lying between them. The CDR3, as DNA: TGTGCCTGGAAACGGGGTGTAGCTGAAGCTTTCTTT. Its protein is CAWKRGVAEAFF.

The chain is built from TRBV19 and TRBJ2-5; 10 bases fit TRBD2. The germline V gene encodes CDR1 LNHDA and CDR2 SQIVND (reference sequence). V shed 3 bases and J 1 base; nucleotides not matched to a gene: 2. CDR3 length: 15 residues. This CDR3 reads CASSMQRGGQETQYF. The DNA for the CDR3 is TGTGCCAGTAGTATGCAGCGGGGGGGCCAAGAGACCCAGTACTTC.

CDR3 DNA sequence: TGTGCCAGCAGCTTCACAGGGACCAAAGAGACCCAGTACTTC. This encodes CASSFTGTKETQYF. The gene calls are TRBV5-6 and TRBJ2-5; a possible D gene is TRBD1 (6 bases). The germline CDR1 and CDR2 sequences are SGHDT and YYEEEE. Deletions cut 2 bases from V and 3 bases from J, with 11 bases between. The CDR3 totals 14 residues.

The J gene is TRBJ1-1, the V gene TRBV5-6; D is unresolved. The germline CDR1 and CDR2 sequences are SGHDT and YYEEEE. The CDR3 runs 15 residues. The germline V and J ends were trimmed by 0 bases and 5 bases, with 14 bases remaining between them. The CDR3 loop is CASSLALTDGTEAFF. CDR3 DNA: TGTGCCAGCAGCTTGGCCTTGACTGACGGGACTGAAGCTTTCTTT.

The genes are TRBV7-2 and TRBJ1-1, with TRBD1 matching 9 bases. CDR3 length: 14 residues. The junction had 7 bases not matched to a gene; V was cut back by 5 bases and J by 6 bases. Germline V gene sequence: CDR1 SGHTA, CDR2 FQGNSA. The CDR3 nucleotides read TGTGCCAGCAGCCACCCGGGACAGGGCGCTGAAGCTTTCTTT. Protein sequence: CASSHPGQGAEAFF.

The CDR3 here is CAWSVLGTPGSYEQYF. CDR3 sequence (DNA): TGTGCCTGGAGTGTACTTGGGACCCCTGGATCCTACGAGCAGTACTTC. The V gene is TRBV30, the J gene TRBJ2-7, with D perhaps matching TRBD1 or TRBD2 (5 bases each). Germline V CDR1 and CDR2: GTSNPN, SVGIG (reference sequence). This CDR3 contains 16 residues. The germline V and J ends were trimmed by 0 bases and 1 base, with 16 bases remaining between them.

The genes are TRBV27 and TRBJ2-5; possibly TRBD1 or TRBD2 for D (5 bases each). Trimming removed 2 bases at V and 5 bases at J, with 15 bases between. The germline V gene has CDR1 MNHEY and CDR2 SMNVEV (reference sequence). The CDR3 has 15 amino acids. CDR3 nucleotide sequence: TGTGCCAGCAGTTTAGACAGCCGCGAGCGGGAGACCCAGTACTTC. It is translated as CASSLDSRERETQYF.

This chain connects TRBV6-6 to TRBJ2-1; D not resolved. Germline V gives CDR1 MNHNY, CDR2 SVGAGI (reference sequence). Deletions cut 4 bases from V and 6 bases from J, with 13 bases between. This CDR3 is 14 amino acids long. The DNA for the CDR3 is TGTGCCAGCAGTTCCACGACCTCTCTCAATGAGCAGTTCTTC. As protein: CASSSTTSLNEQFF.

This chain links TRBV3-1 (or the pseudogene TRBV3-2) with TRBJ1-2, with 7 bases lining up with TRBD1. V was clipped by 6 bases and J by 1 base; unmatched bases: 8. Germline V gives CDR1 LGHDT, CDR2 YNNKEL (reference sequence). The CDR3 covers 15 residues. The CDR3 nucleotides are TGTGCCAGCAGGCCCGGGACAGTTAATAACTATGGCTACACCTTC. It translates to CASRPGTVNNYGYTF.

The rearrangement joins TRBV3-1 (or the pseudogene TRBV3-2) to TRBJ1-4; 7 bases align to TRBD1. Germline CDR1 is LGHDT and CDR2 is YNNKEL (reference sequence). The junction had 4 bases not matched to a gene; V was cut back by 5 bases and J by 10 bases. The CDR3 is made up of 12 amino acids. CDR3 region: CASSSGTVKLFF. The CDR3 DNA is TGTGCCAGCAGCTCCGGGACAGTAAAACTGTTTTTT.

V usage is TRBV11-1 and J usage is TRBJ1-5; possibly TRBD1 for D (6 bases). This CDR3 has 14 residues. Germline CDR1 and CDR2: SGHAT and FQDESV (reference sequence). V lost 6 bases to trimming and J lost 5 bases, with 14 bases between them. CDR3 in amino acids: CASSQGRDDQPQHF. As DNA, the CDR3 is TGTGCCAGCAGTCAGGGGCGGGACGATCAGCCCCAGCATTTT.

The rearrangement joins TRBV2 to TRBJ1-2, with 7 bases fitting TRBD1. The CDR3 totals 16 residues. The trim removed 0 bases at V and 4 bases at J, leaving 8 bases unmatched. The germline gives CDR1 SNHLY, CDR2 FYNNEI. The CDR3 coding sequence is TGTGCCAGCAGTGAAGCGCTTCGACAGGGACCCTATGGCTACACCTTC. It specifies CASSEALRQGPYGYTF.